This T cell receptor (beta chain) was documented in a study of blood T cell repertoires in COVID-19. The repertoire was sequenced with immunoSEQ multiplex PCR; TCRdb's copy has only in-frame clones and lacks some. Among hundreds of thousands of clones listed, approximately 85% were seen once. The TCR was taken from a human donor in a cohort sampled during active COVID-19. The sample was peripheral blood.

The CDR3 loop is CASSLAGQSYGYTF. DNA for the CDR3: TGTGCCAGCAGCTTAGCGGGACAGAGTTATGGCTACACCTTC. The chain recombines TRBV7-2 with TRBJ1-2; 7 bases line up with TRBD1. Germline CDR1 reads SGHTA; CDR2 reads FQGNSA. The CDR3 has 14 residues. The V and J ends lost 0 bases and 5 bases, in that order; junction bases with no gene match: 3.